Presented here are 24 T cell receptor beta chains from one specimen sequenced in a study of glioma-infiltrating T cells. TCR alpha and beta CDR3 regions were amplified from RNA using iRepertoire nested multiplex PCR. TCRdb passed the multiplex PCR reads through MiXCR, listing each CDR3 protein once. The sample includes under 200,000 distinct CDR3 sequences, about 47% seen only once; the top ten take 5.2%. Sequenced input: glioma tissue, nonneoplastic brain tissue, or PBMCs (not recorded which). Every receptor here comes from a human donor with low-grade glioma or glioblastoma, undergoing nonglioma brain surgery, or in good health (not recorded which).

The chain uses TRBV7-2 and TRBJ2-3; 10 bases fit TRBD2. The germline V gene has CDR1 SGHTA and CDR2 FQGNSA. The CDR3 is 15 residues long. The V and J ends lost 5 bases and 6 bases, in that order; junction bases with no gene match: 8. CDR3 nucleotides: TGTGCCAGCAGCCCGCTAGCGGGGGCCCGGGATACGCAGTATTTT. This encodes CASSPLAGARDTQYF.

V and J are TRBV3-1 and TRBJ2-7, with 7 nucleotides matching TRBD1. J lost 2 bases, V lost 8 bases, and 9 bases had no gene match. Germline CDR1 reads LGHDT; CDR2 reads YNNKEL (reference sequence). CDR3 length: 14 residues. The chain's CDR3 is CASRLGTAAYEQYF. CDR3 sequence (DNA): TGTGCCAGCCGCCTAGGGACAGCAGCCTACGAGCAGTACTTC.

A note on this clonotype: This may arise from a read error, as a much more abundant clone is one base away. The rearrangement uses TRBV6-1 and TRBJ1-2; D gene uncertain. Trimming shortened V by 5 bases and J by 3 bases, and 13 bases separated the two germline ends. This CDR3 spans 14 amino acids. CDR1 MNHNS and CDR2 SASEGT come from the germline V gene. CDR3 sequence (DNA): TGTGCCAGCAGTAAGAGGACCGGATACTATGGCTACACCTTC. It codes for CASSKRTGYYGYTF.

Note on this clonotype: A much larger clone lies a single base off, so this may be a read error. The chain recombines TRBV6-6 with TRBJ2-4, with D possibly matching TRBD1 (6 bases). CDR1 and CDR2 (germline): MNHNY, SVGAGI (reference sequence). CDR3 length: 16 residues. The germline V and J ends were trimmed by 4 bases and 3 bases, with 16 bases remaining between them. Here the CDR3 reads CASSLIGTLDKNIQYF. The CDR3 bases are TGTGCCAGCAGTTTAATTGGGACACTAGACAAAAACATTCAGTACTTC.

This clonotype showed up just a few times. This chain connects TRBV2 to TRBJ1-1; D remains unclear. The CDR3 sequence is 14 residues long. Germline V gene data show CDR1 as SNHLY and CDR2 as FYNNEI. V lost 5 bases, J lost 2 bases, and 12 bases lay in between. The CDR3 loop reads CASSFSESNTEAFF. CDR3 DNA: TGTGCCAGCAGTTTCTCTGAATCAAACACTGAAGCTTTCTTT.

A few counts support this clonotype. The rearrangement joins TRBV19 to TRBJ2-1; possibly TRBD2 for D (6 bases). CDR1 LNHDA and CDR2 SQIVND come from the germline V gene (reference sequence). The CDR3 sequence is 11 residues long. The V end lost 4 bases, the J end lost 10 bases, and 8 bases lay between the germline ends. CDR3 sequence reads: CASSSGTEQFF. In nucleotides, the CDR3 is TGTGCCAGTAGTAGCGGGACCGAGCAGTTCTTC.

This clonotype was seen ten or more times. This chain joins TRBV27 and TRBJ2-5; TRBD2 aligns across 7 bases. Per the germline V gene, CDR1 is MNHEY and CDR2 is SMNVEV (reference sequence). This CDR3 has 13 amino acids. J was trimmed by 4 bases and V by 2 bases; bases with no gene match: 1. The CDR3 region is CASSLIAGETQYF. The CDR3 DNA reads TGTGCCAGCAGTTTAATAGCGGGAGAGACCCAGTACTTC.

This clonotype was recorded once. Relative to the germline gene, one junction end is altered; a read error may explain this. J is TRBJ1-6 and V is TRBV6-1; TRBD1 matches at 7 bases. The CDR3 covers 15 residues. Germline V gene sequence: CDR1 MNHNS, CDR2 SASEGT. CDR3 region: CASYTGTASNSPIHF. DNA of the CDR3: TGTGCCAGCTACACCGGGACAGCAAGTAATTCACCCATCCACTTT.

The V gene is TRBV7-9, the J gene TRBJ2-7; the match to TRBD2 covers 13 bases. Germline CDR1 and CDR2: SEHNR and FQNEAQ (reference sequence). Trimming removed 4 bases from V and 5 bases from J; junction bases left unmatched: 8. This CDR3 is built from 16 residues. The CDR3: CASSSPTSGRDNEQYF. The CDR3 nucleotides read TGTGCCAGCAGCTCCCCAACTAGCGGGAGGGACAACGAGCAGTACTTC.

The chain carries TRBV2 and TRBJ1-3; D unclear. CDR3 length equals 14 residues. Trimming took off 6 bases at V and 0 bases at J, with 9 bases between the two ends. Germline CDR1 reads SNHLY; CDR2 reads FYNNEI. CDR3 sequence (DNA): TGTGCCAGCAGGACTGGACCCTCTGGAAACACCATATATTTT. It codes for CASRTGPSGNTIYF. Supplemented by reference TRBV2 and TRBJ1-3, the full variable domain reads EPEVTQTPSHQVTQMGQEVILRCVPISNHLYFYWYRQILGQKVEFLVSFYNNEISEKSEIFDDQFSVERPDGSNFTLKIRSTKLEDSAMYFCASRTGPSGNTIYFGEGSWLTVV.

V and J are TRBV4-1 and TRBJ2-7; either TRBD1 or TRBD2 may fit D (5 bases each). The CDR3 loop spans 16 amino acids. The germline V gene encodes CDR1 MGHRA and CDR2 YSYEKL. Trimming left V 1 base short and J 3 bases short, with 16 bases between. This CDR3 is CASSQAPFRDHYEQYF. The CDR3 nucleotides are TGCGCCAGCAGCCAAGCCCCCTTCCGGGACCACTACGAGCAGTACTTC.

Details on this clonotype: Possible read error: a much larger clone is one base away. The rearrangement joins TRBV28 to TRBJ1-3; possibly TRBD1 for D (5 bases). Germline V gene data show CDR1 as MDHEN and CDR2 as SYDVKM. The ends were cut back, 6 bases at V and 2 bases at J, with 11 bases in the middle. The CDR3 sequence is 14 residues long. The CDR3 spells CASRTQGTGNTIYF. The DNA for the CDR3 is TGTGCCAGCAGGACCCAGGGTACTGGAAACACCATATATTTT. Based on the CDR3 plus reference TRBV28 and TRBJ1-3, the full variable domain is DVKVTQSSRYLVKRTGEKVFLECVQDMDHENMFWYRQDPGLGLRLIYFSYDVKMKEKGDIPEGYSVSREKKERFSLILESASTNQTSMYLCASRTQGTGNTIYFGEGSWLTVV.

This clonotype was picked up many times. The chain couples TRBV2 to TRBJ1-1, with TRBD1 matching 8 bases. Germline lookup yields CDR1 SNHLY and CDR2 FYNNEI. V gave up 6 bases and J gave up 3 bases; unmatched junction bases: 6. This CDR3 contains 14 residues. As DNA, the CDR3 is TGTGCCAGCAGGAGGGGACAGGAGGACACTGAAGCTTTCTTT. Residues: CASRRGQEDTEAFF.

In this sample, this clonotype turned up a few times. The V call is TRBV29-1, the J call TRBJ2-1; 10 bases are shared with TRBD1. Germline trimming cut 6 bases from V and 8 bases from J; bases unmatched to any gene: 10. Germline V gives CDR1 SQVTM, CDR2 ANQGSEA. This CDR3 contains 14 residues. CDR3 loop: CSVLGQGVTDEQFF. The CDR3 nucleotides are TGCAGCGTCCTAGGACAGGGGGTTACGGATGAGCAGTTCTTC.

Points on this clonotype: This may arise from a read error, as a much more abundant clone is one base away. The chain combines TRBV7-9 with TRBJ2-7, with unresolved D. V was pared by 1 base and J by 4 bases, with 8 bases between. This CDR3 is built from 13 residues. Germline V gene sequence: CDR1 SEHNR, CDR2 FQNEAQ (reference sequence). CDR3 DNA sequence: TGTGCCAGCAGCTTAGATACCGTATACGAGCAGTACTTC. Encoded protein: CASSLDTVYEQYF.

This clonotype was seen a single time. One base away lies a much larger clone, so this may be a sequencing read error. The chain employs TRBV2 and TRBJ2-5; unclear D gene. Trimming cost V 6 bases and J 1 base, with 9 bases left between them. The CDR3 has 13 residues. Germline V gene sequence: CDR1 SNHLY, CDR2 FYNNEI. DNA for the CDR3: TGTGCCAGCAGGGGGAATAGCCAAGAGACCCAGTACTTC. As protein: CASRGNSQETQYF. Using reference TRBV2 and TRBJ2-5 for the parts outside the CDR3, the full variable domain is EPEVTQTPSHQVTQMGQEVILRCVPISNHLYFYWYRQILGQKVEFLVSFYNNEISEKSEIFDDQFSVERPDGSNFTLKIRSTKLEDSAMYFCASRGNSQETQYFGPGTRLLVL.

This clonotype appeared many times. The genes are TRBV6-1 and TRBJ2-7, with TRBD1 matching 10 bases. The CDR3 extends over 16 amino acids. V lost 6 bases, J lost 2 bases, and 10 bases stayed unmatched. Germline lookup yields CDR1 MNHNS and CDR2 SASEGT. CDR3 DNA sequence: TGTGCCAGCAGCTCCACAGCCGGGACAGGGGCCTACGAGCAGTACTTC. Residues: CASSSTAGTGAYEQYF.

CDR3 bases: TGTGCCATCAGTGAACCGGGACAGGGTTGGGAAGATACGCAGTATTTT. Residues: CAISEPGQGWEDTQYF. V and J are TRBV10-3 and TRBJ2-3, with TRBD1 identical over 9 bases. The CDR3 covers 16 residues. Germline-derived CDR1 and CDR2 are ENHRY and SYGVKD. J was trimmed by 5 bases and V by 3 bases; bases with no gene match: 9.

V and J are TRBV18 and TRBJ1-1, with D hard to call. The CDR3 is 13 residues long. Trimming removed 8 bases at V and 1 base at J, with 11 bases between. In germline, CDR1 is KGHSH, CDR2 LQKENI. CDR3 in amino acids: CASTQTSNTEAFF. The CDR3 DNA follows: TGTGCCAGCACCCAGACATCGAACACTGAAGCTTTCTTT.

The chain has TRBV3-1 and TRBJ2-3, with D tentatively TRBD2 (6 bases). V lost 1 base, J lost 9 bases, and 14 bases lay in between. This CDR3 region has 14 residues. Germline-derived CDR1 and CDR2 are LGHDT and YNNKEL (reference sequence). This CDR3 reads CASSQGREPRTQYF. CDR3 bases: TGTGCCAGCAGCCAAGGGCGGGAACCTCGAACGCAGTATTTT.

Details on this clonotype: A clone one base away is much larger, so this may be a read error. V is TRBV25-1 and J is TRBJ2-3; D unclear. CDR3 length equals 14 residues. Per the germline V gene, CDR1 is MGHDK and CDR2 is SYGVNS. The DNA for the CDR3 is TGTGCCAGCGGTGATTCACTCCCGAGAGATACGCAGTATTTT. It specifies CASGDSLPRDTQYF.

This clonotype was picked up many times. The gene calls are TRBV2 and TRBJ1-2; D is ambiguous. The V and J ends lost 1 base and 8 bases respectively, with 5 bases between them. In germline, CDR1 is SNHLY, CDR2 FYNNEI. The CDR3 totals 11 residues. This CDR3 reads CASSEVGGYTF. DNA for the CDR3: TGTGCCAGCAGTGAAGTGGGCGGCTACACCTTC.

This clonotype was observed a few times. The chain uses TRBV2 and TRBJ1-4, with 9 bases fitting TRBD1. CDR3 length: 16 amino acids. Germline loops: CDR1 SNHLY, CDR2 FYNNEI. The ends lost 5 bases at V and 5 bases at J; junction bases unmatched: 9. CDR3 nucleotides: TGTGCCAGCAGTCCGTACCGGGACAGGGCAAATGAAAAACTGTTTTTT. Its translation is CASSPYRDRANEKLFF.

This clonotype was detected ten times or more. The chain joins TRBV6-1 to TRBJ2-1; maybe TRBD2 (6 bases). Per the germline V gene, CDR1 is MNHNS and CDR2 is SASEGT. The CDR3 extends over 15 amino acids. Trimming took 8 bases from V and 0 from J, leaving 14 bases between them. CDR3 in DNA: TGTGCCAGCGGCCTAAGCGGGCACTCCTACAATGAGCAGTTCTTC. It codes for CASGLSGHSYNEQFF.